Listed below are T cell receptor beta chains from one sample, sequenced in a study of T cell responses to AZD1222 COVID-19 vaccine. The protocol was immunoSEQ multiplex PCR, while the TCRdb copy is restricted to in-frame clones and leaves out a portion. The table records more than 150,000 clones, about 90% of them present only once. The sample in question was peripheral blood, obtained on day 0 of AZD1222 vaccination. All receptors derive from an adult in good health. Each CDR3 is given with its conserved first and last residue. Each record gives: V gene, D gene, clone size, J gene, CDR3 protein, CDR3 DNA. A D gene is named only where the DNA matches it firmly. Size is stated for part of the rows, as once, few or many counts, or as a class when the clone is expanded.

>TRBV5-1|-|-|TRBJ1-4
CASSLGLPWPDEKLFF
TGCGCCAGCAGCTTGGGGTTGCCCTGGCCGGATGAAAAACTGTTTTTT
>TRBV11-2|TRBD2|once|TRBJ2-3
CASSLFSGSVNTQYF
TGTGCCAGCAGCTTATTCAGCGGGAGTGTAAATACGCAGTATTTT
>TRBV27|-|-|TRBJ1-3
CASSLRSSGNTIYF
TGTGCCAGCAGTTTAAGGTCCTCTGGAAACACCATATATTTT
>TRBV30|-|-|TRBJ2-3
CAGTLADTQYF
TGTGCCGGGACCCTGGCGGATACGCAGTATTTT
>TRBV10-3|-|-|TRBJ1-5
CAISEGRNSNQPQHF
TGTGCCATCAGTGAGGGCAGGAATAGCAATCAGCCCCAGCATTTT
>TRBV5-1|-|-|TRBJ2-3
CASSFGLARSTDTQYF
TGCGCCAGCAGCTTCGGGCTAGCGAGATCCACAGATACGCAGTATTTT
>TRBV10-3|TRBD1|-|TRBJ1-2
CAISGGQGAAGYTF
TGTGCCATCAGTGGGGGACAGGGAGCGGCTGGCTACACCTTC
>TRBV19|-|-|TRBJ1-4
CASRGRGDEKLFF
TGTGCCAGTAGGGGGCGTGGTGATGAAAAACTGTTTTTT
>TRBV12-3/TRBV12-4|-|-|TRBJ1-5
CASSFSRNQPQHF
TGTGCCAGCAGTTTCAGTCGCAATCAGCCCCAGCATTTT
>TRBV5-1|-|once|TRBJ2-4
CASSFGPSGNIQYF
TGCGCCAGCAGCTTCGGCCCCTCCGGGAACATTCAGTACTTC
>TRBV30|-|-|TRBJ2-1
CAWSAGTSPYEQFF
TGTGCCTGGAGTGCCGGGACCAGCCCCTATGAGCAGTTCTTC
>TRBV10-2|-|-|TRBJ2-1
CASGQGTNNEQFF
TGCGCCAGCGGTCAGGGGACCAACAATGAGCAGTTCTTC
>TRBV30|TRBD2|-|TRBJ2-5
CAWSPAGPLAQYF
TGTGCCTGGAGTCCAGCGGGGCCCTTGGCCCAGTACTTC
>TRBV28|-|-|TRBJ1-4
CASSPGGGENEKLFF
TGTGCCAGCAGTCCGGGGGGAGGAGAGAATGAAAAACTGTTTTTT
>TRBV7-2|-|-|TRBJ2-3
CASSPGAATDTQYF
TGTGCCAGCAGTCCTGGGGCGGCCACAGATACGCAGTATTTT
>TRBV6-5|-|-|TRBJ1-5
CASAADYSNQPQHF
TGTGCCAGCGCCGCTGACTACTCAAATCAGCCCCAGCATTTT
>TRBV27|-|-|TRBJ1-5
CASSLGRKDFAQHF
TGTGCCAGCAGTTTAGGGCGGAAGGATTTCGCCCAGCATTTT
>TRBV28|-|-|TRBJ2-2
CASSLKGQGGELFF
TGTGCCAGCAGTTTGAAGGGGCAGGGCGGGGAGCTGTTTTTT
>TRBV7-2|TRBD1|-|TRBJ1-2
CASSTPVRGARGYTF
TGTGCCAGCAGCACTCCCGTCAGGGGGGCTAGAGGCTACACCTTC
>TRBV19|-|-|TRBJ2-7
CASSSATMVEQYF
TGTGCCAGTAGTAGCGCGACTATGGTCGAGCAGTACTTC
>TRBV5-4|-|-|TRBJ2-5
CASSLKETQYF
TGTGCCAGCAGCCTTAAGGAGACCCAGTACTTC
>TRBV2|TRBD2|-|TRBJ2-5
CASIVGLAGVETQYF
TGTGCCAGCATAGTGGGACTAGCGGGAGTAGAGACCCAGTACTTC
>TRBV28|-|once|TRBJ1-5
CASGTKPQHF
TGTGCCAGCGGTACAAAGCCCCAGCATTTT
>TRBV7-9|TRBD2|-|TRBJ2-4
CASSLALASGGQVIQYF
TGTGCCAGCAGCTTAGCCCTGGCTAGCGGGGGGCAAGTGATTCAGTACTTC
>TRBV7-9|-|-|TRBJ2-1
CASSSPDTGLHNEQFF
TGTGCCAGCAGCTCCCCCGACACCGGACTTCACAATGAGCAGTTCTTC
>TRBV5-4|TRBD1|-|TRBJ2-2
CASSLGGQGDTGELFF
TGTGCCAGCAGCTTGGGAGGACAGGGAGACACCGGGGAGCTGTTTTTT
>TRBV3-1/TRBV3-2|-|-|TRBJ2-5
CASSQGGGLETQYF
TGTGCCAGCAGCCAAGGGGGGGGCTTAGAGACCCAGTACTTC
>TRBV25-1|-|-|TRBJ2-3
CASSGQAGDTQYF
TGTGCCAGCAGTGGACAGGCGGGGGATACGCAGTATTTT
>TRBV3-1/TRBV3-2|TRBD1|-|TRBJ1-5
CASSQAWQGDQPQHF
TGTGCCAGCAGCCAAGCCTGGCAGGGGGATCAGCCCCAGCATTTT
>TRBV6-2/TRBV6-3|TRBD2|-|TRBJ2-7
CASSLRPAGSGPYEQYF
TGTGCCAGCAGTCTCAGACCAGCGGGAAGCGGACCCTACGAGCAGTACTTC
>TRBV19|-|-|TRBJ2-1
CASSLPGLNNEQFF
TGTGCCAGTAGTCTCCCGGGACTCAACAATGAGCAGTTCTTC
>TRBV7-9|-|medium-sized|TRBJ2-1
CASSPRDRYNEQFF
TGTGCCAGCAGCCCCCGGGACCGATACAATGAGCAGTTCTTC
>TRBV7-9|-|-|TRBJ1-2
CASSLAEVHLRGYAF
TGTGCCAGCAGCTTAGCTGAGGTCCACCTCAGGGGCTACGCCTTC
>TRBV14|-|-|TRBJ1-2
CASSQGSRAHGYTF
TGTGCCAGCAGCCAAGGGAGTAGGGCCCATGGCTACACCTTC
>TRBV9|TRBD1|-|TRBJ1-3
CASSPGTAGNTIYF
TGTGCCAGCAGCCCCGGGACAGCTGGAAACACCATATATTTT
>TRBV6-4|-|once|TRBJ2-1
CASSEDGTSNEQFF
TGTGCCAGCAGTGAAGATGGGACCAGCAATGAGCAGTTCTTC
>TRBV27|TRBD1|-|TRBJ1-4
CASRRQGGNEKLFF
TGTGCCAGCAGGCGACAGGGGGGTAATGAAAAACTGTTTTTT
>TRBV28|-|-|TRBJ2-2
CASSPGSNTGELFF
TGTGCCAGCAGTCCCGGGTCGAACACCGGGGAGCTGTTTTTT
>TRBV19|-|-|TRBJ2-2
CASSIQQGRAGELFF
TGTGCCAGTAGTATACAACAGGGTAGGGCCGGGGAGCTGTTTTTT
>TRBV15|-|-|TRBJ1-6
CATSRDFKGERTLHF
TGTGCCACCAGCAGAGATTTCAAGGGGGAGCGGACCCTCCACTTT
>TRBV20-1|TRBD1|-|TRBJ1-2
CSASVPGQGANYGYTF
TGCAGTGCTAGTGTCCCAGGACAGGGCGCTAACTATGGCTACACCTTC
>TRBV28|-|-|TRBJ2-7
CASSLIRGSTYEQYF
TGTGCCAGCAGTTTAATTCGCGGGTCTACCTACGAGCAGTACTTC
>TRBV4-2|-|-|TRBJ1-5
CASSQVGGNQPQHF
TGTGCCAGCAGCCAAGTCGGGGGGAATCAGCCCCAGCATTTT
>TRBV6-5|-|-|TRBJ2-7
CASSSRAPTYEQYF
TGTGCCAGCAGTAGCAGGGCTCCGACCTACGAGCAGTACTTC
>TRBV28|-|-|TRBJ1-1
CASETTVNTEAFF
TGTGCCAGCGAAACGACTGTGAACACTGAAGCTTTCTTT
>TRBV7-2|TRBD1|-|TRBJ1-2
CASSLDRASYGYTF
TGTGCCAGCAGCCTTGACAGGGCTAGCTATGGCTACACCTTC
>TRBV29-1|-|-|TRBJ1-2
CSVEVYRGPGGYTF
TGCAGCGTTGAAGTTTACCGGGGCCCGGGTGGCTACACCTTC
>TRBV6-6|-|-|TRBJ1-3
CASSYQGVGNTIYF
TGTGCCAGCAGTTACCAAGGGGTTGGAAACACCATATATTTT
>TRBV5-1|-|-|TRBJ2-1
CASSPGEDEQFF
TGCGCCAGCAGCCCAGGGGAAGATGAGCAGTTCTTC
>TRBV5-1|-|-|TRBJ1-2
CASSPWGYGYTF
TGCGCCAGCAGCCCCTGGGGCTATGGCTACACCTTC
>TRBV6-5|-|few|TRBJ1-2
CASTSVPNNYGYTF
TGTGCCAGCACCTCCGTCCCAAATAACTATGGCTACACCTTC
>TRBV18|-|-|TRBJ2-2
CASSPLGGAGTANTGELFF
TGTGCCAGCTCACCACTCGGGGGAGCAGGGACCGCGAACACCGGGGAGCTGTTTTTT
>TRBV28|-|-|TRBJ2-1
CASSLGEQDYNEQFF
TGTGCCAGCAGTTTAGGAGAACAGGATTACAATGAGCAGTTCTTC
>TRBV5-1|TRBD2|once|TRBJ2-3
CASSRGLAGGSDTQYF
TGCGCCAGCAGCCGGGGACTAGCGGGAGGTTCAGATACGCAGTATTTT
>TRBV19|-|-|TRBJ1-5
CASSIQGERQPQHF
TGTGCCAGTAGTATACAAGGGGAGCGTCAGCCCCAGCATTTT